These 5 T cell receptor beta chains were all obtained from the same sample, sequenced in a study of cytomegalovirus exposure and HLA in healthy donors. Primers for the PCR totalled 60 Vbeta and 13 Jbeta. Sequenced by immunoSEQ multiplex PCR; TCRdb stores in-frame clones only, minus some. The sample lists approximately 190,000 clones, roughly 73% seen once, with less than 2% in the top ten. Sequencing used PBMCs. These TCRs come from a woman aged 25 to 39 in good health and CMV-seronegative.

The chain is built from TRBV7-2 and TRBJ1-4; D call uncertain. The CDR3 covers 16 residues. Germline CDR1 and CDR2: SGHTA and FQGNSA. Trimming removed 4 bases at V and 0 bases at J, with 12 bases between. The CDR3 here is CASSSGQRATNEKLFF. The CDR3 bases are TGTGCCAGCAGCTCAGGTCAGAGGGCAACTAATGAAAAACTGTTTTTT.

The chain employs TRBV5-4 and TRBJ1-5, with D possibly matching TRBD1 (5 bases). The ends were cut back, 4 bases at V and 2 bases at J, with 25 bases in the middle. The germline V gene encodes CDR1 SGHNT and CDR2 YYREEE (reference sequence). This CDR3 has 19 amino acids. The CDR3 protein is CASSPRCGVGVMGNQPQHF. The CDR3 DNA follows: TGTGCCAGCAGCCCCCGCTGTGGGGTAGGGGTAATGGGCAATCAGCCCCAGCATTTT. Filled out from reference TRBV5-4 and TRBJ1-5, the complete variable domain reads ETGVTQSPTHLIKTRGQQVTLRCSSQSGHNTVSWYQQALGQGPQFIFQYYREEENGRGNFPPRFSGLQFPNYSSELNVNALELDDSALYLCASSPRCGVGVMGNQPQHFGDGTRLSIL.

Regarding this clone: This is likely a read error, given that the CDR3 carries no conserved phenylalanine or tryptophan at its end. As DNA, the CDR3 is TGCGCCAGCAGCCCAACAGGGACCTACGAGCAGTACTCC. It specifies CASSPTGTYEQYS. This sequence joins TRBV5-1 and TRBJ2-7; D may be TRBD1 (6 bases). This CDR3 is 13 amino acids long. Germline assignment: CDR1 SGHRS and CDR2 YFSETQ. Trimming stripped 4 bases from V and 2 bases from J, with 10 bases between.

The J gene is TRBJ2-3, the V gene TRBV13; 7 bases map to TRBD1. Germline V gene data show CDR1 as PRHDT and CDR2 as FYEKMQ (reference sequence). The CDR3 is made up of 16 amino acids. V was clipped by 4 bases and J by 8 bases; unmatched bases: 15. The CDR3 loop is CASSSAETGFLGTQYF. Written as DNA, the CDR3 is TGTGCCAGCAGCTCAGCCGAGACAGGGTTTTTGGGTACGCAGTATTTT.

The V and J genes are TRBV10-3 and TRBJ2-5, with D perhaps matching TRBD1 (6 bases). Germline assignment: CDR1 ENHRY and CDR2 SYGVKD. V was cut by 6 bases and J by 3 bases, with 17 bases left in between. This CDR3 comprises 15 residues. The CDR3 here is CAIRETGNQKETQYF. DNA for the CDR3: TGTGCCATCAGGGAAACAGGGAACCAAAAAGAGACCCAGTACTTC.